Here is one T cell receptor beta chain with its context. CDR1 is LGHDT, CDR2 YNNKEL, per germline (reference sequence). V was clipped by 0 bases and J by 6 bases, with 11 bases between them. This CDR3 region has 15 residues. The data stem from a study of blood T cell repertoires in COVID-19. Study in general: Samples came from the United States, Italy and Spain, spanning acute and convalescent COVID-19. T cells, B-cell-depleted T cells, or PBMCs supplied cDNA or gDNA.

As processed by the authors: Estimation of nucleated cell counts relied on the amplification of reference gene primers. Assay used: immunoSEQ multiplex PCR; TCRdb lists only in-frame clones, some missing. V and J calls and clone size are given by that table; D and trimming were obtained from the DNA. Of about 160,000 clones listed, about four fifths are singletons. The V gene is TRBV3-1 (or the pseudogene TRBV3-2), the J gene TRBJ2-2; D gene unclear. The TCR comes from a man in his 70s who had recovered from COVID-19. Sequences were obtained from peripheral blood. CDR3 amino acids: CASSQDGPPAGELFF. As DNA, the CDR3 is TGTGCCAGCAGCCAAGATGGGCCCCCGGCCGGGGAGCTGTTTTTT.